This T cell receptor (beta chain) was identified during a study of long-term antiretroviral therapy in people with HIV (dated by TCRdb to about 2022). About the full investigation: The earliest samples were collected about a decade before the 2015 WHO recommendation for immediate ART, when ART was typically delayed until CD4 counts fell. A retrospective serial study tested whether ART initiation and durable HIV suppression were associated with changes in peripheral blood TRB repertoire composition and diversity. From 30 adults with confirmed HIV infection, the cohort provided some 200 cryopreserved PBMC samples, gathered serially across a mean of around six years (range 1-12). Of the roughly 30 participants with HIV, ten to eleven were female. No cross-contamination during QIAcube processing turned up in test extractions that ran a monoclonal T-cell line alongside about 35 polyclonal samples.

Turning to this clone: No antigen is known for it. No much larger clone exists at a distance of one base, and base qualities are not known.

Beyond this particular receptor, the publication reports: A significant increase in TRB diversity was found to be associated with ART initiation, although TRB diversity was observed to remain significantly below that of transplant donor controls even after long-term ART. Unsorted PBMC were profiled instead of sorted CD4+ and CD8+ T cells because pre-ART samples had limited cell numbers. CDR3 length ranges in HIV repertoires were narrower than in controls, and network structure suggested an antigen-experienced repertoire with only a slight naive shift after ART. Expanded TRB clones identified before ART initiation dominated the repertoire at all time points, although this dominance fluctuated and declined in many PLHIV after ART. The samples span the years 2004 to 2017, and the ART regimens used at that time may not be as effective as current regimens. Inferences about post-ART repertoire changes were limited because no data were available on ART adherence, viral resistance or therapy changes. Limited PBMC availability meant only the TCR beta chain was sequenced, without alpha chain pairing.

The immunoSEQ hsTCRB v3.0 assay was used at survey level resolution to sequence the TRB variable region. The targeted TRB sequencing depth was roughly 35,000-50,000 T-cell genomes per sample. Pooled TRB libraries were sequenced on an Illumina MiSeq with a v3 150-cycle kit. Processing in the source paper ran as follows. Analysis of repertoires was carried out in R inside a reproducible Nextflow workflow spanning QC, data transformation and analysis. Custom analyses were implemented in LymphoSeq2, an R package for AIRR-Seq data exploration. Several samples yielding fewer than 5000 total TRB sequences were excluded, leaving approximately 190 analyzed HIV repertoires. Among the roughly 200 retained HIV repertoires, some 60 were collected before ART initiation and fewer than 150 were collected after ART initiation. Each repertoire was downsampled to 5000 TRB nucleotide sequences, and summary statistics were averaged across 100 downsampling iterations. TRB sequences were retained for analysis only if CDR3 regions of at least seven amino acids were present. Two measures captured diversity: a Shannon entropy-derived clonality score and the Gini coefficient. Repertoire networks linked the top 5000 CDR3 amino acid sequences whenever two sequences differed by an edit distance of one. For TRB CDR3 amino acid sequences, GLIPH2 was used to predict antigen specificity groups and MHC restriction. CDR3 amino acid sequences were matched against VDJdb and McPAS-TCR to flag known CMV, EBV, HIV or tissue antigen associations. Pre-ART, post-ART and control groups were compared with Wilcoxon signed-rank tests and Holm-Bonferroni correction. What TCRdb holds here is the immuneACCESS table cut down to in-frame rearrangements. Part of the clones is not present; checked against another copy, under half of the missing clones reflect an unresolved V gene, and the others are unexplained. The V and J calls and clone size are taken from that table; D and trimming were inferred from the DNA. This sample comprises tens of thousands of clones, more than 95% of them detected only once. 2.5% to 3% of the sample is in the top ten clones.

To be included, a participant needed at least one PBMC sample from before ART initiation plus at least two post-ART samples. Treatment was received in the United States of America by all participants with HIV. Cryopreserved samples of roughly 0.85-11 million PBMC were thawed and washed before DNA extraction. At the time of the earliest PBMC sample for each participant with HIV, ages ranged from 23 to 54 years. PBMC samples were contributed by each participant from 1-4 timepoints before ART initiation and 2-8 timepoints after ART initiation, with a median of 7 samples. For every participant, serial HIV viral load, CD4+ T-cell count, ART history and demographic data were obtained. A Qiagen kit on a QIAcube was used to extract genomic DNA from unsorted PBMC, with samples processed in batches of 12. For CDR1 and CDR2, the germline V gene lists SNHLY and FYNNEI. The junction carries 14 bases between V and J, which are trimmed by 7 bases and 7 bases respectively. The CDR3 holds 12 amino acids from the cysteine to the phenylalanine. The CDR3 DNA has 36 bases and is translated from base 1.

The receptor was derived from a man between 25 and 39 years old with HIV. The rearranged segments are TRBV2 and TRBJ2-7; a weak D assignment points to TRBD2 (6 bases agree). The sample was unsorted PBMCs, taken 6.9 years after starting antiretroviral therapy. The encoded CDR3 is CASNRRAGEQYF. In nucleotide form, the sequence is TGTGCCAGCAATCGAAGGGCGGGGGAGCAGTACTTC.